This TCR beta chain originates from a study of cytomegalovirus exposure and HLA in healthy donors. Study-wide background: According to later analysis, the same platform produced the roughly 120 validation and under 700 first-cohort repertoires. Whole-study results and caveats: Most TCR sequences proved rare, with some public TCRs found in many donors.

The assay was immunoSEQ multiplex PCR, and TCRdb's table has in-frame clones only and misses some. In the table there are approximately 110,000 clones, 70% to 90% of which are singletons. On this clone itself: Its antigen is currently unknown.

Sample: PBMCs. This TCR derives from a woman aged 18 to 35 in good health and CMV-seropositive.

The CDR3 bases are TGTGCCAGCAGCTCGGGACAGGGTCCCTACGAGCAGTACTTC. Translation gives CASSSGQGPYEQYF. This chain links TRBV27 with TRBJ2-7; 9 nucleotides line up with TRBD1. J lost 2 bases, V lost 6 bases, and 5 bases had no gene match. Per the germline V gene, CDR1 is MNHEY and CDR2 is SMNVEV (reference sequence). This CDR3 has 14 amino acids.